This T cell receptor (beta chain) was captured by sequencing in a study of blood T cell repertoires in COVID-19. Here immunoSEQ multiplex PCR was the method, and the copy in TCRdb shows in-frame clones only, minus some. This table has over 150,000 clones, around 85% appearing once. This clone was counted once. Germline trimming cut 1 base from V and 4 bases from J; bases unmatched to any gene: 17. The CDR3 length is 20 residues. Germline CDR1 is MGHRA and CDR2 is YSYEKL. This sequence joins TRBV4-1 and TRBJ2-1; 9 bases match TRBD2. The material sequenced was PBMCs or T cells enriched from blood (not recorded which). This TCR was recovered from a man aged 35-49 years who had recovered from COVID-19. The CDR3 nucleotides are TGCGCCAGCAGCCAAGTTTATCAGGGGTTAGCGGGGGCTAATTACAATGAGCAGTTCTTC. As protein: CASSQVYQGLAGANYNEQFF.